The 12 T cell receptor beta chains below were found in one sample sequenced in a study of cytomegalovirus exposure and HLA in healthy donors. The PCR made use of 60 Vbeta and 13 Jbeta primers. Libraries were prepared by immunoSEQ multiplex PCR; TCRdb keeps only in-frame clonotypes and omits some of them. The table includes about 110,000 clones, roughly four fifths detected once. Sequencing used PBMCs. The receptor source for this set is a man aged 50 to 59 in good health and CMV-seronegative.

The rearrangement links TRBV5-6 to TRBJ1-4, with D unresolved. V was trimmed by 0 bases and J by 5 bases, leaving 11 bases between them. This CDR3 is built from 15 residues. The germline V gene has CDR1 SGHDT and CDR2 YYEEEE. The CDR3 nucleotides are TGTGCCAGCAGCTTGGCCGTCCGGGGAAATGAAAAACTGTTTTTT. Residues: CASSLAVRGNEKLFF. Full variable domain (rest looked up from reference TRBV5-6 and TRBJ1-4): DAGVTQSPTHLIKTRGQQVTLRCSPKSGHDTVSWYQQALGQGPQFIFQYYEEEERQRGNFPDRFSGHQFPNYSSELNVNALLLGDSALYLCASSLAVRGNEKLFFGSGTQLSVL.

This clone has only one observation. The chain links TRBV4-2 to TRBJ2-1; 8 bases are shared with TRBD2. This CDR3 spans 18 amino acids. The germline gives CDR1 LGHNA, CDR2 YNFKEQ. V was clipped by 3 bases and J by 0 bases; unmatched bases: 10. CDR3 sequence (DNA): TGTGCCAGCAGCCAGGGGTGGGTTAGCGGGGACTCCTACAATGAGCAGTTCTTC. Residues: CASSQGWVSGDSYNEQFF.

This chain connects TRBV7-8 to TRBJ2-2; 9 nucleotides align to TRBD1. The CDR3 is made up of 15 amino acids. V dropped 10 bases and J dropped 1; count of bases not matched to a gene: 7. Germline CDR1 and CDR2: SGHVS and FQNEAQ. The CDR3, as DNA: TGTGCCACACAGGGGGCATTAATGAACACCGGGGAGCTGTTTTTT. Protein sequence: CATQGALMNTGELFF.

The gene calls are TRBV7-9 and TRBJ2-1, with D possibly being TRBD1 (6 bases). V lost 1 base to trimming and J lost 10 bases, with 11 bases between them. Germline V CDR1 and CDR2: SEHNR, FQNEAQ (reference sequence). CDR3 size: 13 residues. The CDR3 loop reads CASSLGSGGEQFF. The CDR3 region has the DNA TGTGCCAGCAGCTTAGGGAGTGGGGGCGAGCAGTTCTTC. The full variable domain, with the rest looked up from reference TRBV7-9 and TRBJ2-1, is DTGVSQNPRHKITKRGQNVTFRCDPISEHNRLYWYRQTLGQGPEFLTYFQNEAQLEKSRLLSDRFSAERPKGSFSTLEIQRTEQGDSAMYLCASSLGSGGEQFFGPGTRLTVL.

The J gene is TRBJ1-5, the V gene TRBV30, with D maybe TRBD1 (6 bases). Trimming took 3 bases from V and 2 from J, leaving 11 bases between them. The CDR3 is 14 amino acids. Germline CDR1 is GTSNPN and CDR2 is SVGIG (reference sequence). CDR3: CAWSLGQRNQPQHF. The DNA for the CDR3 is TGTGCCTGGAGCCTAGGACAGCGCAATCAGCCCCAGCATTTT. The full variable domain, completed using reference TRBV30 and TRBJ1-5, is SQTIHQWPATLVQPVGSPLSLECTVEGTSNPNLYWYRQAAGRGLQLLFYSVGIGQISSEVPQNLSASRPQDRQFILSSKKLLLSDSGFYLCAWSLGQRNQPQHFGDGTRLSIL.

This chain uses TRBV6-1 with TRBJ1-5, with unresolved D. The CDR3 consists of 14 residues. Germline lookup yields CDR1 MNHNS and CDR2 SASEGT. Trimming shortened V by 0 bases and J by 7 bases, and 10 bases separated the two germline ends. CDR3 in DNA: TGTGCCAGCAGTGAAGCGCGGTATATACAGCCCCAGCATTTT. This codes for CASSEARYIQPQHF.

The CDR3 spells CASRTYTEAFF. The CDR3 DNA follows: TGCGCCAGCAGAACATACACTGAAGCTTTCTTT. This chain uses TRBV5-1 with TRBJ1-1; D remains unclear. The germline gives CDR1 SGHRS, CDR2 YFSETQ. The CDR3 has 11 residues. V lost 5 bases and J lost 3, with 5 bases in between.

The chain couples TRBV10-1 to TRBJ2-2, with a tentative D call TRBD2 (6 bases). V was clipped by 2 bases and J by 4 bases, with 11 bases between them. Germline values: CDR1 WNHNN, CDR2 SYGVQD (reference sequence). The CDR3 has 15 amino acids. The CDR3 spells CASSEGTLFTGELFF. The CDR3 region has the DNA TGCGCCAGCAGTGAGGGGACTCTGTTCACCGGGGAGCTGTTTTTT.

The V gene is TRBV28, the J gene TRBJ1-1; weak D call: TRBD1 (6 bases). The CDR3 runs to 16 residues. V dropped 4 bases and J dropped 7 bases, with 22 bases sitting between them. The germline V gene encodes CDR1 MDHEN and CDR2 SYDVKM. CDR3 residues: CASSSGETTVEVEAFF. The CDR3 DNA follows: TGTGCCAGCAGTTCAGGGGAAACTACCGTCGAGGTTGAAGCTTTCTTT.

Worth noting for this clone: One end of the junction varies from germline; a read error may be responsible. V gene TRBV7-9 combines with J gene TRBJ1-2; TRBD1 might be the D (5 bases). The germline CDR1 and CDR2 sequences are SEHNR and FQNEAQ (reference sequence). The CDR3 consists of 14 residues. The CDR3 protein is CSSSSGGGAVGYTF. The CDR3 DNA reads as TGTTCCAGCAGCTCCGGAGGAGGGGCGGTTGGCTACACCTTC.

The chain combines TRBV5-6 with TRBJ2-7, with D uncertain. Trimming stripped 1 base from V and 6 bases from J, with 8 bases between. Germline CDR1 is SGHDT and CDR2 is YYEEEE. This CDR3 has 12 residues. Here the CDR3 DNA reads TGTGCCAGCAGCTTGAGGTGGGGCGAGCAGTACGTC. This gives the protein CASSLRWGEQYV.

This chain links TRBV6-5 with TRBJ2-1; weak D call: TRBD1 (5 bases). The V gene's germline CDR1 is MNHEY and CDR2 SVGAGI. The CDR3 contains 15 residues. The germline V and J ends were trimmed by 2 bases and 8 bases, with 16 bases remaining between them. CDR3 coding DNA: TGTGCCAGCAGTTACGTGCCAGGGAACGACCATGAGCAGTTCTTC. Amino acid sequence: CASSYVPGNDHEQFF.